The subject of this entry is one TCR beta chain. Extracted RNA was reverse transcribed, and the resulting cDNA served as sequencing template. Using immunoSEQ multiplex PCR, the repertoire was profiled, and TCRdb retains in-frame clones only, with some absent. The repertoire holds roughly 150,000 clones, 50% to 60% seen once, with 4% to 5.5% in the top ten. The data were obtained in a study of CD8+ T cells in alopecia areata. This CDR3 comprises 14 residues. The germline V gene has CDR1 SQVTM and CDR2 ANQGSEA. The V end was cut by 2 bases, the J end by 5 bases, with 15 bases between. Starting from PBMCs, sorting isolated CD4+ and CD8+ T cells.

This rearrangement joins TRBV29-1 to TRBJ2-5, with D perhaps matching TRBD2 (5 bases). Sample: CD4+ T cells sorted from blood. The sequence was obtained from a human donor in good health. The CDR3 nucleotides are TGCAGCGTTGAACCGGGGTTGGTATTCGAGACCCAGTACTTC. It specifies CSVEPGLVFETQYF.